This T cell receptor beta chain was observed in a study of blood T cell repertoires in COVID-19. For the study at large: The cDNA or gDNA used as material had been derived from T cells, B-cell-depleted T cells, or PBMCs.

The protocol was immunoSEQ multiplex PCR, while the TCRdb copy is restricted to in-frame clones and leaves out a portion. Of roughly 96,000 clones listed, around 81% were seen once; the top ten hold 4.1%. The CDR3 runs 15 residues. V was clipped by 5 bases and J by 7 bases; unmatched bases: 10. Germline V lookup: CDR1 SGHAT, CDR2 FQNNGV. The TCR originated in a man in his 60s with acute or convalescent COVID-19. The sequenced sample consisted of peripheral blood. J is TRBJ2-7 and V is TRBV11-2; 11 bases map to TRBD1. The CDR3 reads CASSPGTGGSREQYF. For the CDR3, the DNA is TGTGCCAGCAGCCCAGGGACAGGGGGTTCTAGGGAGCAGTACTTC.